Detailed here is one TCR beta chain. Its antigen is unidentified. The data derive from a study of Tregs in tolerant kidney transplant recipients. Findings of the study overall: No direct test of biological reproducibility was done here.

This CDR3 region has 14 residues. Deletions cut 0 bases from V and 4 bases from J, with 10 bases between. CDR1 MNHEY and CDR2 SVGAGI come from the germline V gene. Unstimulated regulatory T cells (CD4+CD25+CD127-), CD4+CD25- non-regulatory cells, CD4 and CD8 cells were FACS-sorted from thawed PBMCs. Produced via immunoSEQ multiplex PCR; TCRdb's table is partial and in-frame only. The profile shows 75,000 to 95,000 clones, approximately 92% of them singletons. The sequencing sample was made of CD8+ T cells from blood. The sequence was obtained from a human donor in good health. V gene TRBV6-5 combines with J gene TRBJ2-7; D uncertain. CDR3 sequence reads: CASSYSGRNYEQYF. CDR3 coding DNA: TGTGCCAGCAGTTACTCTGGCAGGAATTACGAGCAGTACTTC.